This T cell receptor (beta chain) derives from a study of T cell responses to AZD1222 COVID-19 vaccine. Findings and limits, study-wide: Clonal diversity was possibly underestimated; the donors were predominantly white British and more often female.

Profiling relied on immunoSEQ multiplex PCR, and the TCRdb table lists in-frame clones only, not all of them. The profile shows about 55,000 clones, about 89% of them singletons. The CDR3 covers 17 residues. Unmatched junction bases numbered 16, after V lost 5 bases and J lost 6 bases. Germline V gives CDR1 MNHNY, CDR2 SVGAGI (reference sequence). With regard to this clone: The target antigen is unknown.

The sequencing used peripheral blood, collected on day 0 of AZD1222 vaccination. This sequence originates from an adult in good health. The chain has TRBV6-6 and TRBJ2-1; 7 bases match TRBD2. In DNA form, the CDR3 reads TGTGCCAGCAGTCCCTTAGTCGGACTAGGTCTTTCCAATGAGCAGTTCTTC. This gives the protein CASSPLVGLGLSNEQFF.